The source of this T cell receptor (beta chain) is a study of T cells in localized non-small cell lung cancer. The repertoire was sequenced with immunoSEQ multiplex PCR; TCRdb's copy has only in-frame clones and lacks some. Among 40,000 or so clones listed, around 79% were seen once. Study-level findings and limits: Peak T cell clonality was found in uninvolved adjacent lung, exceeding tumor.

Trimming at V came to 4 bases and at J to 6 bases, leaving 6 bases not matched to a gene. This CDR3 is 14 amino acids long. Germline V gives CDR1 SGHKS, CDR2 YYEKEE (reference sequence). Remarks on this clone: The antigen is undetermined.

Sequencing was performed on PBMCs, taken before any cancer treatment. The V gene is TRBV5-5, the J gene TRBJ1-5; TRBD1 agrees at 8 bases. The receptor was derived from a woman between 35 and 75 years old with stage II squamous cell lung carcinoma. Written as DNA, the CDR3 is TGTGCCAGCAGCCAGACAGGGGCGGGTCAGCCCCAGCATTTT. Protein sequence: CASSQTGAGQPQHF.